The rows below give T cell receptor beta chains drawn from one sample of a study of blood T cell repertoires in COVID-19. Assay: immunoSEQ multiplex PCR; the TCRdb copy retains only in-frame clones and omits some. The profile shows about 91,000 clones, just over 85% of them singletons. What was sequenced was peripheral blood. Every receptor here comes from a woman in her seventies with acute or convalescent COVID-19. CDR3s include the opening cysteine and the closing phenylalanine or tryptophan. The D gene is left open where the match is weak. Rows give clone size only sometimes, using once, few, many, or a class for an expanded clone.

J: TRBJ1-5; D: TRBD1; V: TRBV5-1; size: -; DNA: TGCGCCAGCAGCGGGGGACAGGATCAGCCCCAGCATTTT; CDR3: CASSGGQDQPQHF
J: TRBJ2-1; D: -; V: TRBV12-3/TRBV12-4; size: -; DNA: TGTGCCAGCAGTTTAACAGGTTTTTTTGAGCAGTTCTTC; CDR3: CASSLTGFFEQFF
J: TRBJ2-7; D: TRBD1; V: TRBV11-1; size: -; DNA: TGTGCCAGCAGCTCAGGACAGGGAGCCTACGAGCAGTACTTC; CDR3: CASSSGQGAYEQYF
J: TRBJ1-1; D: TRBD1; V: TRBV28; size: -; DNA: TGTGCCAGCAGCCCCTTCGGGACAGGCTTGAACACTGAAGCTTTCTTT; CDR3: CASSPFGTGLNTEAFF
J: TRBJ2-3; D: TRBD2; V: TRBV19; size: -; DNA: TGTGCCAGCTCTCCGGGGGGGCTAACAGATACGCAGTATTTT; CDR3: CASSPGGLTDTQYF
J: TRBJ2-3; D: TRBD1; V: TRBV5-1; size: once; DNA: TGCGCCAGCAGCTTGGAATTTGGACAGGGGTCCGGCACAGATACGCAGTATTTT; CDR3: CASSLEFGQGSGTDTQYF
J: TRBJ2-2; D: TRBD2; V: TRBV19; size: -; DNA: TGTGCCAGTAAAGTAACTAGCGGGGGGGTCGGGGAGCTGTTTTTT; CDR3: CASKVTSGGVGELFF
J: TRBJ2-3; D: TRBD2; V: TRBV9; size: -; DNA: TGTGCCAGCAGTTTGGGACTAGCGGGCGTTACAGATACGCAGTATTTT; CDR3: CASSLGLAGVTDTQYF
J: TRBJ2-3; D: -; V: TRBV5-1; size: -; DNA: TGCGCCAGCAGCAAACTGACAGGCACAGATACGCAGTATTTT; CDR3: CASSKLTGTDTQYF
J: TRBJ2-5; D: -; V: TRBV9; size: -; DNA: TGTGCCAGCAGCGTATTCGAGTCCGGGGGGCTAGAGACCCAGTACTTC; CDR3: CASSVFESGGLETQYF
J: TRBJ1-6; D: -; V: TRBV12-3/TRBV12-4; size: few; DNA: TGTGCCAGCAGTGCGAGGAATTCACCCCTCCACTTT; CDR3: CASSARNSPLHF
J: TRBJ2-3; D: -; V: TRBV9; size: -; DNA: TGTGCCAGCAGCGTAATACTCACAGATACGCAGTATTTT; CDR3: CASSVILTDTQYF
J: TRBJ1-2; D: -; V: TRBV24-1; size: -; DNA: TGTGCCACCAGTGAAGGACTTTCCTATGGCTACACCTTC; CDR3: CATSEGLSYGYTF
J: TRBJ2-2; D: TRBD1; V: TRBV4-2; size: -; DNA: TGTGCCAGCAGCCAACCCCCGGGACAGGGGAACACCGGGGAGCTGTTTTTT; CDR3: CASSQPPGQGNTGELFF
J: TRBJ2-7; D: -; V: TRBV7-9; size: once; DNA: TGTGCCAGCAGCTTAGTTGAGACTACGGGGGAGCAGTACTTC; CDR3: CASSLVETTGEQYF
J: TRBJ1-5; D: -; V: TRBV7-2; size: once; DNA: TGTGCCAGCAGACAACCGGGACTCCGCAATCAGCCCCAGCATTTT; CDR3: CASRQPGLRNQPQHF
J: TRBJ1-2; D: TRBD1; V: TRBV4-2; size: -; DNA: TGTGCCAGCAGCCAGTATACAGGGGAGGAGGTCTATGGCTACACCTTC; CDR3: CASSQYTGEEVYGYTF
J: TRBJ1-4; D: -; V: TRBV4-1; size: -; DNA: TGCGCCAGCAGCCAAGACCCCCGGGGGGCGGAAAAACTGTTTTTT; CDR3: CASSQDPRGAEKLFF
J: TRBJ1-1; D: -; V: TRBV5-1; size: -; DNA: TGCGCCAGCAGCACCCGGACAGCGAACACTGAAGCTTTCTTT; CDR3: CASSTRTANTEAFF
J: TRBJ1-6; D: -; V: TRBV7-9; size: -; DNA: TGTGCCAGCAGCTTAGGATCCCCGGGGAACTCCTATAATTCACCCCTCCACTTT; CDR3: CASSLGSPGNSYNSPLHF
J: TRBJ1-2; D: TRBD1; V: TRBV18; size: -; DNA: TGTGCCAGCTCATCTTATCCGGGACAGCCTAACTATGGCTACACCTTC; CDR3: CASSSYPGQPNYGYTF
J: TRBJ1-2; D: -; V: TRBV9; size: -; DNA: TGTGCCAGCAGCGGTTACAGCTATGGCTACACCTTC; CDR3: CASSGYSYGYTF
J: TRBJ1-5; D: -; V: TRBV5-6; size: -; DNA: TGTGCCAGCAGCTTGGCGACGACAGAGGATAGCAATCAGCCCCAGCATTTT; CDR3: CASSLATTEDSNQPQHF
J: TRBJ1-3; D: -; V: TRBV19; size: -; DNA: TGTGCCAGTAGTATAGGTCGCAGCTCTGGAAACACCATATATTTT; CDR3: CASSIGRSSGNTIYF
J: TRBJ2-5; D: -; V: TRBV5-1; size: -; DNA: TGCGCCAGCAGCCTGTCCGGGACACCTTCGGGGGAGACCCAGTACTTC; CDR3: CASSLSGTPSGETQYF
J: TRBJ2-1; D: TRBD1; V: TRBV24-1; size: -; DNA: TGTGCCACCAGTGATACCGGGACAGCAAGGTGGGAGCAGTTCTTC; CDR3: CATSDTGTARWEQFF
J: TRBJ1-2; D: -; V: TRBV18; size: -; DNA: TGTGCCAGCTCACCCAACTCCTATGGCTACACCTTC; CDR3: CASSPNSYGYTF
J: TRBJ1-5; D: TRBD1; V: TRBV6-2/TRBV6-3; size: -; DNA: TGTGCCAGCAGTTACGACAGGGGGCCCAATCAGCCCCAGCATTTT; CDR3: CASSYDRGPNQPQHF
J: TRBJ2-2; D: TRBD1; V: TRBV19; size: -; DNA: TGTGCCAGTAGTAACATCCCGGGACAGGGAAATAGGGAGCTGTTTTTT; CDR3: CASSNIPGQGNRELFF
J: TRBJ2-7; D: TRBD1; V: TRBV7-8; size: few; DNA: TGTGCCAGCAGCTTCGGGACAGGGCTTTACTACGAGCAGTACTTC; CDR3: CASSFGTGLYYEQYF
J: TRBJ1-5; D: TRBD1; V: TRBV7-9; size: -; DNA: TGTGCCAGCAGCCCACAGGGGCAAGGCAATCAGCCCCAGCATTTT; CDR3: CASSPQGQGNQPQHF
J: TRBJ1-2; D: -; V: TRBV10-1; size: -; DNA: TGCGCCAGAACAAAGGGGTTCATCTATGGCTACACCTTC; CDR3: CARTKGFIYGYTF
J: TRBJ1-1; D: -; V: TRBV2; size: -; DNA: TGTGCCACCAACACAGGGAACACTGAAGCTTTCTTT; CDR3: CATNTGNTEAFF
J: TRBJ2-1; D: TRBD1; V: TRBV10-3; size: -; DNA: TGTGCCACTACAGGGGACTCCTACAATGAGCAGTTCTTC; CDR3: CATTGDSYNEQFF
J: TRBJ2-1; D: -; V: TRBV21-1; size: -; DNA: TGTGCCAGCAGCAAACGCCCGGGACAGGGAAATAATGAGCAGTTCTTC; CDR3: CASSKRPGQGNNEQFF
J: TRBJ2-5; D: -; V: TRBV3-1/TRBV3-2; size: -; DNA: TGTGCCAGCAGCCAATGGCGCGGAGCAGGGCCCGGGCAAGAGACCCAGTACTTC; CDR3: CASSQWRGAGPGQETQYF
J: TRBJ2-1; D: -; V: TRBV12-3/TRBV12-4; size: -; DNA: TGTGCCAGCAGTTTTCGGGGATACAATGAGCAGTTCTTC; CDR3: CASSFRGYNEQFF
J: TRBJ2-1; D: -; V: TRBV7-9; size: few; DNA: TGTGCCAGCAGCTTATTTGCAGGGATTGAGCAGTTCTTC; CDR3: CASSLFAGIEQFF
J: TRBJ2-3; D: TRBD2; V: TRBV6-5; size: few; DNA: TGTGCCGTGCAGACTAGCGGACCCACAGATACGCAGTATTTT; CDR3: CAVQTSGPTDTQYF
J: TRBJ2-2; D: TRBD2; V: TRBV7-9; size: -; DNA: TGTGCCAGCAGCATGTCTAGCGGGGGGGCCACCGGGGAGCTGTTTTTT; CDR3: CASSMSSGGATGELFF
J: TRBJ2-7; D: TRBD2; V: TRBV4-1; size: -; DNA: TGCGCCAGCAGCCAATACCCAGCGGGAGTAACCTACGAGCAGTACTTC; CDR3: CASSQYPAGVTYEQYF
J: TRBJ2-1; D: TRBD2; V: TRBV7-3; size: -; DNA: TGTGCCAGCAGTCAAAGTTCCCTAGCGGGTGGTGAGCAGTTCTTC; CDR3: CASSQSSLAGGEQFF
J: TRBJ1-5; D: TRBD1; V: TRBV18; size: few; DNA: TGTGCCAGCTCACAACAGGGGGCTGATCAGCCCCAGCATTTT; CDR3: CASSQQGADQPQHF
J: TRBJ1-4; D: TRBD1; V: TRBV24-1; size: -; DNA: TGTGCCACCAGTGAACCCGGGACAGGGGGATCTGCTAATGAAAAACTGTTTTTT; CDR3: CATSEPGTGGSANEKLFF
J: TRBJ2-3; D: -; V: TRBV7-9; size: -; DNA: TGTGCCAGCAGCACCCGGCTAGCTCCCATTAGCACAGATACGCAGTATTTT; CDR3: CASSTRLAPISTDTQYF
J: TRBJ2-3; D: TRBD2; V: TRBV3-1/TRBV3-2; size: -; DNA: TGTGCCAGCAGCCATAGAACTAGCGGGGGAGATACGCAGTATTTT; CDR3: CASSHRTSGGDTQYF
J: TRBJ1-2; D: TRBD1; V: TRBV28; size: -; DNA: TGTGCCAGCAGTTCTGTGGGACAGGGAGGCTATGGCTACACCTTC; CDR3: CASSSVGQGGYGYTF
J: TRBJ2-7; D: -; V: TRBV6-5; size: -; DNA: TGTGCCAGCAGTTACTCAACAGGGATTTACGAGCAGTACTTC; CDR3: CASSYSTGIYEQYF